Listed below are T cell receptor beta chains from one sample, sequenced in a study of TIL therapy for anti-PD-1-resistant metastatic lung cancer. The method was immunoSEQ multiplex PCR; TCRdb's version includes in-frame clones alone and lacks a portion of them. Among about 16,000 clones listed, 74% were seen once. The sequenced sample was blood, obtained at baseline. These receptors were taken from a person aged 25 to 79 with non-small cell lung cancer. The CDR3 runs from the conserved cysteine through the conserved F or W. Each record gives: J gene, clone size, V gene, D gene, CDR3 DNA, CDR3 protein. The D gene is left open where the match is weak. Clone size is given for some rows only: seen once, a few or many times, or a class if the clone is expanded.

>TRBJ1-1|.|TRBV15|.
TGTGCCACCAGCAGAGATTTAATGAGGACTGAAGCTTTCTTT
CATSRDLMRTEAFF
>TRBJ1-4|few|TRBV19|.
TGTGCCAGTAGTATTCGACGGGCAACTAATGAAAAACTGTTTTTT
CASSIRRATNEKLFF
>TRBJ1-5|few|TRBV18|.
TGTGCCAGCTCACCATTAGGGCAGGATCAGCCCCAGCATTTT
CASSPLGQDQPQHF
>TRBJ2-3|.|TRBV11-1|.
TGTGCCAGCAGCCCCCAGGAGATTGGTACAGATACGCAGTATTTT
CASSPQEIGTDTQYF
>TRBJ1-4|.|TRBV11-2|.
TGTGCCAGCAGCTTAAATTCCCCTCGAGGAGAAAAACTGTTTTTT
CASSLNSPRGEKLFF
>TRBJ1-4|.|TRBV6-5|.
TGTGCCAGCAGGGCGAGCTCGAGGGGGAAAAAACTGTTTTTT
CASRASSRGKKLFF
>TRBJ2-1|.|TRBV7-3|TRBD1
TGTGCCAGCAGCTCCGCGACAGGGAGCTCCTACAATGAGCAGTTCTTC
CASSSATGSSYNEQFF
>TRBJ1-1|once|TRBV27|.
TGTGCCAGCAGTTGGGGACAAAAAGCTTTCTTT
CASSWGQKAFF
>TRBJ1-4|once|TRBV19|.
TGTGCCAGTAGAGTGGACAGAGGGGTGGATGAAAAACTGTTTTTT
CASRVDRGVDEKLFF
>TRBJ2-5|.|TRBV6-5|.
TGTGCCAGCAGTTACTCCCAGCTTCAAGAGACCCAGTACTTC
CASSYSQLQETQYF
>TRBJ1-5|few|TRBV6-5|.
TGTGCCAGCAGTTACAGAGATAGCAATCAGCCCCAGCATTTT
CASSYRDSNQPQHF
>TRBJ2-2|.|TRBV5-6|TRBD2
TGTGCCAGCAGCTTGGTGGGACTAGCGGCCTCCGGGGAGCTGTTTTTT
CASSLVGLAASGELFF
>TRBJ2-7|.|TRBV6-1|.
TGTGCCAGCAGTGAAGCCCATGACAGCTCCTACGAGCAGTACTTC
CASSEAHDSSYEQYF
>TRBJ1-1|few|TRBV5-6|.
TGTGCCAGCAGCGTAATGGGACAATTAAACACTGAAGCTTTCTTT
CASSVMGQLNTEAFF
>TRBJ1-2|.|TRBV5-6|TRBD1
TGTGCCAGCAGCCTAGAACAGGGGAGGGGCTACACCTTC
CASSLEQGRGYTF
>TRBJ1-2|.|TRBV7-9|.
TGTGCCAGCAGCATCGGGACGGACTCCTATGGCTACACCTTC
CASSIGTDSYGYTF
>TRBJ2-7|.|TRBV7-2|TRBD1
TGTGCCAGCAGCTACGCCGGACAGGGCTCCTACGAGCAGTACTTC
CASSYAGQGSYEQYF
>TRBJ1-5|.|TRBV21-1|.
TGTGCCAGCAGTCCACAGACCCTCCAAGGCCTTTATAGCAATCAGCCCCAGCATTTT
CASSPQTLQGLYSNQPQHF
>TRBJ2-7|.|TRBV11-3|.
TGTGCCAGCAGCTTAGAGTGGTACGAGCAGTACTTC
CASSLEWYEQYF
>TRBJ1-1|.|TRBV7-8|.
TGTGCCAGCAGCTTACAGGTCACGGTATCTGAAGCTTTCTTT
CASSLQVTVSEAFF
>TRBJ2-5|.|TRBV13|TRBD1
TGTGCCAGCAGCTTAGACCTAGGCCTAGAAGTGGGACAGAGGGAGACCCAGTACTTC
CASSLDLGLEVGQRETQYF
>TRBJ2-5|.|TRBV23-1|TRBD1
TGCGCCAGCAGCCTCAAGGAACATGGACAGGGACAAGAGACCCAGTACTTC
CASSLKEHGQGQETQYF
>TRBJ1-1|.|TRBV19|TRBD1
TGTGCCAGTACTGGGCTCAAGACAGGGACCGAGGCTTTCTTT
CASTGLKTGTEAFF
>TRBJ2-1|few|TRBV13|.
TGTGCCAGCAGCTTATTGGGATATGAGCAGTTCTTC
CASSLLGYEQFF
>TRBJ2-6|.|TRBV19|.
TGTGCCAGTAGTATTGGCTCTGGGGCCAACGTCCTGACTTTC
CASSIGSGANVLTF
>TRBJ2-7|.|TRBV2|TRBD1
TGTGCCAGCAGTGGCGGACAGGGAAGGTACGAGCAGTACTTC
CASSGGQGRYEQYF
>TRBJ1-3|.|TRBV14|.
TGTGCCAGCAGCCACAGGGTTCCTCCCGGAAACACCATATATTTT
CASSHRVPPGNTIYF
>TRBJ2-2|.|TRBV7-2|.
TGTGCCAGCAGCTCTCATAAGGGGATCACCGGGGAGCTGTTTTTT
CASSSHKGITGELFF
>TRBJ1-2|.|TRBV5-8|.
TGTGCCAGCAGCTTGTTGAACCACTATGGCTACACCTTC
CASSLLNHYGYTF
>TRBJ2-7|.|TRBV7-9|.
TGTGCCAGCAGCTTAGTTGGCTACGAGCAGTACTTC
CASSLVGYEQYF
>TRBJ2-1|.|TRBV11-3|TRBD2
TGTGCCAGCAGCTTATTGCGGGGGGGCATAATCAATGAGCAGTTCTTC
CASSLLRGGIINEQFF
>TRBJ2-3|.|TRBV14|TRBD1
TGTGCCAGCAGCCGAGGAGACAGGGGTCTCACAGATACGCAGTATTTT
CASSRGDRGLTDTQYF
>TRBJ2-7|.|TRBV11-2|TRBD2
TGTGCCAGCAGCTTAGTATTAGCTAGCGGGGGTTACGAGCAGTACTTC
CASSLVLASGGYEQYF
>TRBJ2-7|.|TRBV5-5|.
TGTGCCAGCAGCTCGGGACACTCCTACGAGCAGTACTTC
CASSSGHSYEQYF
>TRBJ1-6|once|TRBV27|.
TGTGCCAGCCAGGGCTCCTATAATTCACCCCTCCACTTT
CASQGSYNSPLHF
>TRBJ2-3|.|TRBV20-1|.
TGCAGTGCCTCTACCTCGGATACGCAGTATTTT
CSASTSDTQYF
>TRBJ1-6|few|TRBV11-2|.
TGTGCCAGCAGCCTTAATGCCCGGGCTTACTATTCACCCCTCCACTTT
CASSLNARAYYSPLHF
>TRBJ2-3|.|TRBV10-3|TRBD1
TGTGCCATCAGTGCTCCTGGACAGGGGGTTAGAGATACGCAGTATTTT
CAISAPGQGVRDTQYF
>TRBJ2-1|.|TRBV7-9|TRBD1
TGTGCCAGCAGCCAAAATCCCGGGACAGGGAGAAATGAGCAGTTCTTC
CASSQNPGTGRNEQFF
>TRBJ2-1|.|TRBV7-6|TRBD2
TGTGCCAGCAGCTTTTTCGGGACTAGTAGTAGAAATGAGCAGTTCTTC
CASSFFGTSSRNEQFF
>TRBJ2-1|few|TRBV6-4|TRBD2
TGTGCCAGCAGTGAGGGACTAGCGGGGGGGCACGCTGAGCAGTTCTTC
CASSEGLAGGHAEQFF
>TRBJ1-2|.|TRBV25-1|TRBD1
TGTGCCAGCAGCTTGGGGACAGGGGACTACTATGGCTACACCTTC
CASSLGTGDYYGYTF
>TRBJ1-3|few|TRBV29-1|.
TGCAGCGTTGAGACAGGCTCTGGAAACACCATATATTTT
CSVETGSGNTIYF
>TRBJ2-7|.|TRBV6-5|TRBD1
TGTGCCAGCAGTTACGGCTCCGGGACAGACGAGCAGTACTTC
CASSYGSGTDEQYF
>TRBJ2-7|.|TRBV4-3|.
TGCGCCAGCAGCTCTACAGGGATCGAGCAGTACTTC
CASSSTGIEQYF
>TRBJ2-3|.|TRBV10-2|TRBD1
TGCGCCAGCAGTGAGCAGGGACAGGGTGGAATCACGCAGTATTTT
CASSEQGQGGITQYF
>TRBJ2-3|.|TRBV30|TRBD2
TGTGCCTGGAGTGGACTAGCCCTTGGGACAGATACGCAGTATTTT
CAWSGLALGTDTQYF
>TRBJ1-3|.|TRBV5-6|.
TGTGCCAGCAGCTTAGTTGAGGACTCTGGAAACACCATATATTTT
CASSLVEDSGNTIYF
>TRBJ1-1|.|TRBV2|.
TGTGCCAGCAGTCCCGGACCAGGGAGAGGCACTGAAGCTTTCTTT
CASSPGPGRGTEAFF
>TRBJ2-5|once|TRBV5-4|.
TGTGCCAGCAGCTTCCGGGACTGGAACCAAGAGACCCAGTACTTC
CASSFRDWNQETQYF
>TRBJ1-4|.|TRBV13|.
TGTGCCAGCAGTGGAGAAGGTCTTAATGAAAAACTGTTTTTT
CASSGEGLNEKLFF
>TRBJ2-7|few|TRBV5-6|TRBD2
TGTGCCAGCGGCGGGAGCTCCTACGAGCAGTACTTC
CASGGSSYEQYF
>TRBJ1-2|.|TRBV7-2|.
TGTGCCAGCAGCTTAATGGCCGAGGCGAACTATGGCTACACCTTC
CASSLMAEANYGYTF
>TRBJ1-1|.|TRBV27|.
TGTGCCAGCAGTTTAGAGTCGAACACTGAAGCTTTCTTT
CASSLESNTEAFF